The clone carrying this TCR beta chain was picked up many times. What it recognizes is unknown. The data originate from a study of T cells after yellow fever vaccination. Whole-study context: Preparing low-cell-number fractions relied on SMART-Seq v4 Ultra Low Input.

This CDR3 spans 14 amino acids. CDR1 and CDR2 from the germline V gene are MGHDK and SYGVNS. The ends were cut back, 4 bases at V and 5 bases at J, with 11 bases in the middle. Study outcomes and limitations: Abundant bulk-derived clonotypes could contaminate FACS-sorted repertoires.

They built TCR cDNA with 5'RACE template switching, a step that put in a universal primer site and UMIs. TCRdb reanalysed the 5' RACE reads using MiXCR and keeps one entry per CDR3 protein. This table has around 250,000 distinct CDR3 sequences, about 7.1% appearing once. The clonotype originates from a young man who received the YFV17D yellow fever vaccine. The chain joins TRBV25-1 to TRBJ2-2; D gene unclear. The specimen was CD4+ T cells sorted from PBMCs, collected 15 days after the yellow fever booster vaccination. CDR3 sequence reads: CASSVEGLTGELFF. The CDR3 region has the DNA TGTGCCAGCAGTGTTGAAGGCCTGACCGGGGAGCTGTTTTTT.